The T cell receptor (beta chain) described here comes from a study of T cell responses to AZD1222 COVID-19 vaccine. Study at large: Recipients boosted at about 4 weeks or about 12 weeks are pooled. Study-level results: Targeting of unmutated variant regions was reportedly seen in nearly half of spike-specific TCRs. The peak T cell response came first, and repertoires were sampled only after it. The donor cohort was predominantly white British with a female majority, and clonal diversity may have been underestimated.

Details on this clone: Its matching antigen is unknown.

J was trimmed by 6 bases and V by 6 bases; bases with no gene match: 5. Germline-derived CDR1 and CDR2 are MGHRA and YSYEKL. The CDR3 loop spans 14 amino acids. The protocol was immunoSEQ multiplex PCR, while the TCRdb copy is restricted to in-frame clones and leaves out a portion. This sample carries about 140,000 clones, more than 90% of them seen once, and the ten largest clones take about 5.5%. The V call is TRBV4-1, the J call TRBJ1-4; 9 bases fit TRBD1. The sample in question was peripheral blood, obtained on day 0 of AZD1222 vaccination. This TCR derives from an adult in good health. The CDR3 spells CASSPDRGDEKLFF. In nucleotides, the CDR3 is TGCGCCAGCAGTCCCGACAGGGGGGATGAAAAACTGTTTTTT.